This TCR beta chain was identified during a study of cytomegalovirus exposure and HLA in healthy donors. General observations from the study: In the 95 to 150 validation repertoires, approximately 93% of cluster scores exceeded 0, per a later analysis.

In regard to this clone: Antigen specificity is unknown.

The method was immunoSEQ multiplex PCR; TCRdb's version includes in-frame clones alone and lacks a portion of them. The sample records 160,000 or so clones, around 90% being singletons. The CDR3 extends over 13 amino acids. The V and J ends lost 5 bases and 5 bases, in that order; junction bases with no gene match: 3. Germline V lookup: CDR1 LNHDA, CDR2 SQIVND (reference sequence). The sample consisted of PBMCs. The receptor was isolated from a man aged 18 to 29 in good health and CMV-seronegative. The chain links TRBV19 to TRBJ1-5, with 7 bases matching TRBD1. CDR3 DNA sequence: TGTGCCAGTAGTCAGGGGGTTGATCAGCCCCAGCATTTT. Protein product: CASSQGVDQPQHF.